This entry describes one T cell receptor beta chain. This clone was seen only once. Its antigen is currently not known. No qualities accompany the bases; no much larger clone lies one base away. Each collaborating institution followed its own protocols to collect whole blood in K2EDTA tubes. For TCRbeta analysis, collaborator samples were shipped as frozen whole blood, as isolated PBMCs, or as DNA extracted from either sample type. The sample comes from a study of blood T cell repertoires in COVID-19 (TCRdb year 2020). A note on the overall study: Samples from collaborators originated in the United States, Italy and Spain and spanned both the acute and convalescent phases of COVID-19. The material from the prospective study consisted of cDNA or gDNA derived from T cells, B-cell-depleted T cells, or PBMCs. The dataset comprised deeply sampled blood TCRbeta repertoires from subjects exposed to, actively infected with, or recovered from COVID-19. The repertoires were released in a freely available public database intended as a resource for research on the immune response to SARS-CoV-2. Samples were obtained from the ongoing ImmuneRACE study (first 160 participants) and from some 1,200 subjects provided by 6 global collaborators. Sample metadata almost always included a de-identified subject ID, COVID-19 status, age in years and sex. Where available, HLA class I and class II types were obtained from metadata supplied by the sample provider rather than from assay-based typing.

The research as a whole found: The quantity of clinical and demographic metadata differed by source and by participant and was supplied without curation.

TCRbeta CDR3 regions were amplified from genomic DNA using the immunoSEQ Assay, a bias-controlled multiplex PCR. In the authors' own workflow: Nucleated cell counts per sample were estimated from amplification of reference gene primers within the assay. Sequence reads were collapsed and filtered to measure the absolute abundance of every unique TCRbeta CDR3 rearrangement. For each sample, productive Simpson clonality was calculated by taking the square root of Simpson's diversity index across productive rearrangements. Drawn from immuneACCESS, this table holds only the in-frame rearrangements with V and J called that TCRdb kept. Clones are partly lost; checked studies trace under half to an unresolved V gene and leave the rest unexplained. That table supplies the V and J calls and clone size; D and trimming were determined from the DNA. Counted in this sample were about 160,000 clones; approximately 91% of them appeared once. Together, the top ten hold about 2.5% of the sample.

From the cysteine up to the phenylalanine, the CDR3 has a length of 15 residues. Only the CDR3 DNA stays, 45 bases, in frame from base 1. CDR1 and CDR2 are drawn from the germline V gene: MNHEY, SVGAGI. V and J are truncated by 6 bases and 1 base respectively, leaving an intervening sequence of 15 bases. The rearrangement joined TRBV6-5 to TRBJ1-1; the D gene assignment is ambiguous. Sequenced: peripheral blood. This receptor was identified in a young man with acute or convalescent COVID-19. The bases read TGTGCCAGCAGCGACTGGCGTCAGACGAACACTGAAGCTTTCTTT. Translated, this gives CASSDWRQTNTEAFF.